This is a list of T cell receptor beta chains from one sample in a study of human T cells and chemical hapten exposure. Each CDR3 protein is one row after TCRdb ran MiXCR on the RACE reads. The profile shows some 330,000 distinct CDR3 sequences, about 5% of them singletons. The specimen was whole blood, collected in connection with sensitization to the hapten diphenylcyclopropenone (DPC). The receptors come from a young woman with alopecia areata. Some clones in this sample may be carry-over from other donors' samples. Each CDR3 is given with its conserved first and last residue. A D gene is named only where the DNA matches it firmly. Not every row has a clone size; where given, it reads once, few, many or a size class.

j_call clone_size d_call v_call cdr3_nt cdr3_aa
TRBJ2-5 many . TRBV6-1 TGTGCCAGCAGTGACCAACCCCAGGGGCAAGGGACCCAGTACTTC CASSDQPQGQGTQYF
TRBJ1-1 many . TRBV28 TGTGCCAGCAGCCTGACCCTAAGGGACACTGAAGCTTTCTTT CASSLTLRDTEAFF
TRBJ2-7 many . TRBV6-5 TGTGCCAGCAGCATGACCCCAGTGGAGCTCGACGAGCAGTACTTC CASSMTPVELDEQYF
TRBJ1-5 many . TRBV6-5 TGTGCCAGCAGTCCGAGGGGGACTCTTTATCAGCCCCAGCATTTT CASSPRGTLYQPQHF
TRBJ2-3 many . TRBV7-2 TGTGCCAGCACCCGACTGGACAGCACAGATACGCAGTATTTT CASTRLDSTDTQYF
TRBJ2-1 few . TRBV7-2 TGTGCCAGCAGCTTAGGGGCTATGCGTCGCAATGAGCAGTTCTTC CASSLGAMRRNEQFF
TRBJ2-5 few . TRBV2 TGTGCCAGCAGAACCGAGACCAAGTACTTC CASRTETKYF
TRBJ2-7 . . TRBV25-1 TGTGCCAGCAGTGCCAACGGGTACTACGAGCAGTACTTC CASSANGYYEQYF
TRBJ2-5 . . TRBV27 TGTGCCAGCAGCCACGAAAACGGGGGTTGGGGGACCCAGTACTTC CASSHENGGWGTQYF
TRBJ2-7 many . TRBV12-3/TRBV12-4 TGTGCCAGCAGTTTAATGGCGGGGGCCTCACGGAGGGAGCAGTACTTC CASSLMAGASRREQYF
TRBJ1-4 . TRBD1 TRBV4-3 TGCGCCAGCAGCCGAGTTATGGGACAGAAAAATGAAAAACTGTTTTTT CASSRVMGQKNEKLFF
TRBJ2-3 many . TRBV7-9 TGTGCCAGCAGCTTAGTTTTAACAGATACGCAGTATTTT CASSLVLTDTQYF
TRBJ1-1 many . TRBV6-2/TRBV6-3 TGTGCCAGCAGCATAAACTTGAACACTGAAGCTTTCTTT CASSINLNTEAFF
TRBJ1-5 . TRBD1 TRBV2 TGTGCCAGCAATGACAGGGGGATTCAACAGCCCCAGCATTTT CASNDRGIQQPQHF
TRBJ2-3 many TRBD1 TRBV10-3 TGTGCCATCAGTAGACAGGGGGCAGGACGCACAGATACGCAGTATTTT CAISRQGAGRTDTQYF
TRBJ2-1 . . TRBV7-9 TGTGCCAGCAGCCCAACCCAGGCCTCCGATGAGCAGTTCTTC CASSPTQASDEQFF
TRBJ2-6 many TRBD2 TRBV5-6 TGTGCCAGCAATGCGGGGGGTTCTAATAAAGCTGGGGCCAACGTCCTGACTTTC CASNAGGSNKAGANVLTF
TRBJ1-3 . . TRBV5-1 TGCGCCAGCAGCTTGGAGGGAAGCTCTGGAAACACCATATATTTT CASSLEGSSGNTIYF
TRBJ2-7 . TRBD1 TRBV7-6 TGTGCCAGCAGCTCGAGACAGGGGGCGAATTCCTACGAGCAGTACTTC CASSSRQGANSYEQYF
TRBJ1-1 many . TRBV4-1 TGCGCCAGCAGCCAAGTCGGGGGGCAGGCCGAAGCTTTCTTT CASSQVGGQAEAFF
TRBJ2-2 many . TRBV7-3 TGTGCCAGCAGCTTCCAGACCCGGGGGCCCGGGGAGCTGTTTTTT CASSFQTRGPGELFF
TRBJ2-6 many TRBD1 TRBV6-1 TGTGCCAGCAGCGAAAGAGGAGGACAGGGGACCAACGTCCTGACTTTC CASSERGGQGTNVLTF
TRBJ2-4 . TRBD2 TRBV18 TGTGCCAGCTCACCACTAGCGGGGGGGCCTGAGGACATTCAGTACTTC CASSPLAGGPEDIQYF
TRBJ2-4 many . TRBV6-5 TGTGCCAGCAGTTACTCGATAGCCGGACAAAACATTCAGTACTTC CASSYSIAGQNIQYF
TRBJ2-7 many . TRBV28 TGTGCCAGCAGTTTCCGTACAGGGCCTTCCTACGAGCAGTACTTC CASSFRTGPSYEQYF
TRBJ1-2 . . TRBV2 TGTGCCAGCAGGATCCGGGATAACTATGGCTACACCTTC CASRIRDNYGYTF
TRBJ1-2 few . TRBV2 TGTGCCAGCAGTGCAGGAATAGGTGGCTATGGCTACACCTTC CASSAGIGGYGYTF
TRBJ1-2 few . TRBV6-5 TGTGCCAGCAGTTACTCTTTACAAACTAAAATTGGGAGGGAAGGACATGGCTACACCTTC CASSYSLQTKIGREGHGYTF
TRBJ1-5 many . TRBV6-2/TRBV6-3 TGTGCCAGCAGCAACAGGGTTCAGCCCCAGCATTTT CASSNRVQPQHF
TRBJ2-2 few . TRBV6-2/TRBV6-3 TGTGCCAGCAGCCCCTGGGGGGTGGAGTTGGCCGGGGAGCTGTTTTTT CASSPWGVELAGELFF
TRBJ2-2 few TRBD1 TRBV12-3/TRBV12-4 TGTGCCAGCACCCACGGCAGGGGGCAGAACACCGGGGAGCTGTTTTTT CASTHGRGQNTGELFF
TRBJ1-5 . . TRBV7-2 TGTGCCAGCAGCACCGGGGAATCCAATCAGCCCCAGCATTTT CASSTGESNQPQHF
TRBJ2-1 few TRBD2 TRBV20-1 TGCAGTGCCGGGACTAGCGGGCAAAGCTCCTACAATGAGCAGTTCTTC CSAGTSGQSSYNEQFF
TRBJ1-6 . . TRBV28 TGTGCCAGCAGTTTATGGCGGGATAATTCACCCCTCCACTTT CASSLWRDNSPLHF
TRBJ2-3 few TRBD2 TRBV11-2 TGTGCCAGCAGCAGGACTAGCGGGGGTCGACTAGATACGCAGTATTTT CASSRTSGGRLDTQYF
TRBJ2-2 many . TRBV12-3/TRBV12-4 TGTGCCAGCAGTTTATGGTTATCGAACACCGGGGAGCTGTTTTTT CASSLWLSNTGELFF
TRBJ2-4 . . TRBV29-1 TGCAGCGTTGGCAGGGAGCGAAACATTCAGTACTTC CSVGRERNIQYF
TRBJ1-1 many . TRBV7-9 TGTGCCACAAGACCAAGTGACAGAGGTCGCACTGAAGCTTTCTTT CATRPSDRGRTEAFF
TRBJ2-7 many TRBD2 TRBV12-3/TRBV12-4 TGTGCCAGCAGCCCCTATGGCGGGGGGACCTACGAGCAGTACTTC CASSPYGGGTYEQYF
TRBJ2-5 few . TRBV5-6 TGTGCCAGCACCTCGATAATAGATTACCAAGAGACCCAGTACTTC CASTSIIDYQETQYF
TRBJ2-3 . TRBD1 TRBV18 TGTGCCAGCTCACCTCCCGGGACAGGGAGAGATACGCAGTATTTT CASSPPGTGRDTQYF
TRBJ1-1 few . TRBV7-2 TGTGCCAGCAGCTTAAACCCCAGGAACACTGAAGCTTTCTTT CASSLNPRNTEAFF
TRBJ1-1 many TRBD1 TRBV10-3 TGTGCCATCAGAATTGACAGGGGAGGAATGAACACTGAAGCTTTCTTT CAIRIDRGGMNTEAFF
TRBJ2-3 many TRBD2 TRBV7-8 TGTGCCAGCTCCGTTAGACTAGCGGGGGGGCTTAGCACAGATACGCAGTATTTT CASSVRLAGGLSTDTQYF